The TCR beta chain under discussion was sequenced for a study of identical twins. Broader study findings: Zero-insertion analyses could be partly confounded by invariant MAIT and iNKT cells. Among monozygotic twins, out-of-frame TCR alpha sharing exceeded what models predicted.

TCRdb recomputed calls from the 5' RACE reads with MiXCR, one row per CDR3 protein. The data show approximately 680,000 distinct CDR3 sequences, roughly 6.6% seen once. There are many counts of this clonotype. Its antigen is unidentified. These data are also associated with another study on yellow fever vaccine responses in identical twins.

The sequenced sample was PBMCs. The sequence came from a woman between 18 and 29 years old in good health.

This chain's CDR3 is CSVERLAGGPLKTQYF. CDR3 DNA sequence: TGCAGCGTTGAGAGACTAGCGGGAGGCCCTCTCAAGACCCAGTACTTC. The chain recombines TRBV29-1 with TRBJ2-5, with TRBD2 matching 13 bases. The CDR3 totals 16 residues. J gave up 6 bases and V 3 bases, and 10 bases lay outside the gene matches. Germline lookup yields CDR1 SQVTM and CDR2 ANQGSEA.